Listed below are T cell receptor beta chains from one sample, sequenced in a study of blood T cell repertoires in COVID-19. The repertoire was sequenced with immunoSEQ multiplex PCR; TCRdb's copy has only in-frame clones and lacks some. The data hold under 200,000 clones, with around 74% observed a single time. The material sequenced was peripheral blood. The receptor source for this set is a woman older than 75 with acute or convalescent COVID-19. Both conserved end residues are part of each CDR3. D genes are given only for firm matches. Size is omitted from some rows. Given values are once, few, many or a class for expanded clones.

v_gene	d_gene	j_gene	abundance	CDR3aa	CDR3nt
TRBV23-1	TRBD2	TRBJ2-5	NA	CASSRHVGLAETQETQYF	TGCGCCAGCAGTCGACACGTCGGGCTAGCGGAAACCCAAGAGACCCAGTACTTC
TRBV19	TRBD1	TRBJ2-7	NA	CASTLGGDRDYEQYF	TGTGCCAGTACCCTTGGGGGGGACAGGGACTACGAGCAGTACTTC
TRBV7-9	NA	TRBJ2-1	once	CASSSQLVWQNKYNEQFF	TGTGCCAGCAGCTCTCAACTAGTGTGGCAAAACAAATACAATGAGCAGTTCTTC
TRBV10-3	TRBD1	TRBJ1-1	NA	CAISGTGPDTEAFF	TGTGCCATCAGTGGGACAGGGCCGGACACTGAAGCTTTCTTT
TRBV7-9	TRBD1	TRBJ1-1	few	CASSLVQGDTEAFF	TGTGCCAGCAGCTTAGTACAGGGGGACACTGAAGCTTTCTTT
TRBV5-1	TRBD2	TRBJ2-1	NA	CASSSLADTYNEQFF	TGCGCCAGCAGCTCTCTAGCGGATACCTACAATGAGCAGTTCTTC
TRBV6-2/TRBV6-3	TRBD1	TRBJ2-7	NA	CASSYSRTGVNEQYF	TGTGCCAGCAGTTACTCGAGGACAGGGGTCAACGAGCAGTACTTC
TRBV7-2	NA	TRBJ1-5	NA	CASSLSGAGNQPQHF	TGTGCCAGCAGCTTATCCGGAGCAGGCAATCAGCCCCAGCATTTT
TRBV27	NA	TRBJ2-5	NA	CASSLSTARTLQETQYF	TGTGCCAGCAGTTTATCGACGGCTAGAACCCTTCAAGAGACCCAGTACTTC
TRBV3-1/TRBV3-2	TRBD1	TRBJ1-1	NA	CASSPGQPNTEAFF	TGTGCCAGCAGCCCGGGACAGCCTAACACTGAAGCTTTCTTT
TRBV30	TRBD1	TRBJ2-5	NA	CAWNLLQGGQETQYF	TGTGCCTGGAACCTGCTACAGGGGGGACAAGAGACCCAGTACTTC
TRBV6-5	NA	TRBJ2-1	NA	CASSQENEQFF	TGTGCCAGCAGCCAAGAGAATGAGCAGTTCTTC
TRBV7-7	TRBD2	TRBJ2-5	NA	CASRLGTSGGETQYF	TGTGCTAGCAGACTCGGGACTAGCGGGGGAGAGACCCAGTACTTC
TRBV19	NA	TRBJ1-5	few	CASSIAEAQPQHF	TGTGCCAGTAGTATAGCGGAGGCTCAGCCCCAGCATTTT
TRBV11-3	NA	TRBJ1-1	NA	CASSSEGDTEAFF	TGTGCCAGCAGCTCCGAGGGGGACACTGAAGCTTTCTTT
TRBV3-1/TRBV3-2	NA	TRBJ1-2	NA	CASSHGQARGYTF	TGTGCCAGCAGCCATGGTCAGGCCAGGGGCTACACCTTC
TRBV7-3	NA	TRBJ2-5	NA	CASSLYGSRETQYF	TGTGCCAGCAGCTTATATGGTAGTAGAGAGACCCAGTACTTC
TRBV6-5	NA	TRBJ2-1	NA	CASSYIAEQFF	TGTGCCAGCAGTTACATAGCGGAGCAGTTCTTC
TRBV7-3	TRBD2	TRBJ2-1	NA	CASSPRLAGVNEQFF	TGTGCCAGCAGCCCCCGACTAGCGGGAGTCAATGAGCAGTTCTTC
TRBV10-2	TRBD1	TRBJ1-5	NA	CASSAGQGMGNQPQHF	TGCGCCAGCAGTGCGGGACAGGGAATGGGCAATCAGCCCCAGCATTTT
TRBV6-1	NA	TRBJ2-5	NA	CASSEVVRAAQYF	TGTGCCAGCAGTGAAGTCGTCAGGGCCGCCCAGTACTTC
TRBV5-8	NA	TRBJ2-7	NA	CASSRNYEQYF	TGTGCCAGCAGCCGTAACTACGAGCAGTACTTC
TRBV4-2	TRBD1	TRBJ2-1	NA	CASSPDRVEQFF	TGTGCCAGCAGCCCGGACAGGGTTGAGCAGTTCTTC
TRBV12-3/TRBV12-4	NA	TRBJ2-3	NA	CASSTGTTDTQYF	TGTGCCAGCAGTACAGGGACGACAGATACGCAGTATTTT
TRBV29-1	TRBD1	TRBJ1-1	once	CSGGQMNTEAFF	TGCAGCGGGGGACAGATGAACACTGAAGCTTTCTTT
TRBV18	TRBD1	TRBJ1-4	NA	CASSRQGSGEKLFF	TGTGCCAGCTCAAGACAGGGGTCCGGCGAAAAACTGTTTTTT